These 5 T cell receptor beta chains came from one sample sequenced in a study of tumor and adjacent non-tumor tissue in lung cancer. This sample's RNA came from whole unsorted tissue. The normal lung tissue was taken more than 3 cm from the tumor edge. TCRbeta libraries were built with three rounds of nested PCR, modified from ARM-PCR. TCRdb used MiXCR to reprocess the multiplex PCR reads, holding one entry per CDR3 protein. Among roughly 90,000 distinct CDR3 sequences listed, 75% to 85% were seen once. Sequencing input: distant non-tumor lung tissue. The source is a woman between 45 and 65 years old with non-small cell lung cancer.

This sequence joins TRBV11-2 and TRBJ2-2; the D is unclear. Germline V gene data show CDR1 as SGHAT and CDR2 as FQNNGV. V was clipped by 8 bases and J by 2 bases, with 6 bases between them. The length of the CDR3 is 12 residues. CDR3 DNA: TGTGCCAGCTTCGATAACACCGGGGAGCTGTTTTTT. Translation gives CASFDNTGELFF.

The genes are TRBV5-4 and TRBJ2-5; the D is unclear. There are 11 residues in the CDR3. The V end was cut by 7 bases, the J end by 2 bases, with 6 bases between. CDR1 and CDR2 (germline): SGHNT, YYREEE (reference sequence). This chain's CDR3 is CASGQQETQYF. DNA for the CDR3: TGTGCCAGCGGCCAACAAGAGACCCAGTACTTC.

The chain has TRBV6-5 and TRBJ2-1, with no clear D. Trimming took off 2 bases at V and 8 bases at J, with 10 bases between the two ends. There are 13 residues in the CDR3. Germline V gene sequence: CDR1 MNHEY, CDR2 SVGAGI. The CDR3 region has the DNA TGTGCCAGCAGTTACGGGGTCCTGGATGAGCAGTTCTTC. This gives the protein CASSYGVLDEQFF.

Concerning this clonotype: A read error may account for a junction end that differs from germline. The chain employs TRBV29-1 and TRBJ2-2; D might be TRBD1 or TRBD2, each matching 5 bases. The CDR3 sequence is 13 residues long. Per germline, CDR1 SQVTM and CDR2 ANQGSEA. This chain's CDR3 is CSVRILNTREPFF. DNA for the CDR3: TGCAGCGTCCGTATACTGAACACCAGGGAGCCGTTTTTT.

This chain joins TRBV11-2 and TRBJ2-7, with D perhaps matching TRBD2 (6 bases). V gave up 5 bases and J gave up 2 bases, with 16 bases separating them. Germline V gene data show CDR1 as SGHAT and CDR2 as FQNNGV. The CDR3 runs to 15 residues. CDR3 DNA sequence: TGTGCCAGCAGCACCGGGAGTGGGCCCACCTACGAGCAGTACTTC. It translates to CASSTGSGPTYEQYF.